This T cell receptor beta chain was observed in a study of cytomegalovirus exposure and HLA in healthy donors. Overall study results and limits: It was reported in a later analysis that an Asian-associated ancestry cluster showed fewer N-insertions than the approximately 670-donor mean. TCR beta sequences numbering 15,000 to 20,000 were associated with HLA alleles at 0.05 false discovery rate in a later analysis. A link between a missense DCLRE1C variant and TCR beta V- and J-gene trimming emerged from a later analysis.

The PCR had 60 Vbeta and 13 Jbeta primers. Using immunoSEQ multiplex PCR, the repertoire was profiled, and TCRdb retains in-frame clones only, with some absent. The repertoire holds over 120,000 clones, with approximately 80% as singletons. There are 14 residues in the CDR3. The V gene lost 2 bases and the J gene lost 0 bases, with 7 bases spanning the gap. CDR1 and CDR2 from the germline V gene are GTSNPN and SVGIG (reference sequence). Regarding this clone: Antigen: not known. The sample contains more than one DNA sequence encoding this CDR3.

The chain employs TRBV30 and TRBJ1-4; tentative D call: TRBD1 (5 bases). This TCR was recovered from a man aged 45-65 years in good health and CMV-seronegative. Sequencing input: PBMCs. The DNA for the CDR3 is TGTGCCTGGAGTCGGGGGACAACTAATGAAAAACTGTTTTTT. Translated: CAWSRGTTNEKLFF.